This T cell receptor beta chain originates from a study of beta chain features in type 1 diabetes. At the level of the study: Age, gender and cell yields were similar between patients and healthy donors. Findings of the study overall: More deletions and fewer insertions at VDJ junctions were found in patients with type 1 diabetes. Among all four CD4+ subsets, Type 1 diabetes patients had TCRB CDR3s that were moderately but significantly shorter.

Points on this clone: Its antigen remains unidentified.

Expressed TCRB transcripts were sequenced after all isolated RNA was converted to cDNA. TCRdb's copy holds only in-frame clones and misses some; the assay was immunoSEQ multiplex PCR. The repertoire holds 95,000 to 150,000 clones, with around 15% as singletons. The CDR3 covers 12 residues. Germline-derived CDR1 and CDR2 are SGHTA and FQGNSA. The ends lost 3 bases at V and 12 bases at J; junction bases unmatched: 5. This receptor was obtained from a man between 18 and 35 years old with type 1 diabetes. Sequencing was done on a sample of central memory CD4+ T cells from blood. The J gene is TRBJ2-7, the V gene TRBV7-2, with 10 bases aligning to TRBD1. CDR3 sequence reads: CASSFPDRGMYF. The CDR3 region has the DNA TGTGCCAGCAGCTTCCCGGACAGGGGGATGTACTTC.